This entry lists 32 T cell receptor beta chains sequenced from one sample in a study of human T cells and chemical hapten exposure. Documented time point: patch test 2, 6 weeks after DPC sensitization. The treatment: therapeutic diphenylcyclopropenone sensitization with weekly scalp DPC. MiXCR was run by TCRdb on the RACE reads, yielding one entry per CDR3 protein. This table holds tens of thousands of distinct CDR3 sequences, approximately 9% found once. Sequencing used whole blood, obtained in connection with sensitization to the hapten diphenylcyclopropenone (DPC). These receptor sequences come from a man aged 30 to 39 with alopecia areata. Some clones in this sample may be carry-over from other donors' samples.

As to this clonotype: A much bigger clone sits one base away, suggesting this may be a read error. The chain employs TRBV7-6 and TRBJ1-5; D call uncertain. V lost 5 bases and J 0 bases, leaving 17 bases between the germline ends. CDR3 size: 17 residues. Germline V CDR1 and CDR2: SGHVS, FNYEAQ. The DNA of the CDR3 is TGTGCCAGCAGCCCCGAAAGGTTGACATTTAGCAATCAGCCCCAGCATTTT. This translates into CASSPERLTFSNQPQHF.

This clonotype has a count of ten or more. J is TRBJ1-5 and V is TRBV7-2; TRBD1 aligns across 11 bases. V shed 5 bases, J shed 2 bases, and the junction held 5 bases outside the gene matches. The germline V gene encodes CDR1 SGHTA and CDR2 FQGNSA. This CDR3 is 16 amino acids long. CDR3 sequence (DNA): TGTGCCAGCAGCCCTGGACAGGGGGCGGGCAATCAGCCCCAGCATTTT. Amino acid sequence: CASSPGQGAGNQPQHF. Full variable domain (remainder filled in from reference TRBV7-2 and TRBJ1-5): GAGVSQSPSNKVTEKGKDVELRCDPISGHTALYWYRQSLGQGLEFLIYFQGNSAPDKSGLPSDRFSAERTGGSVSTLTIQRTQQEDSAVYLCASSPGQGAGNQPQHFGDGTRLSIL.

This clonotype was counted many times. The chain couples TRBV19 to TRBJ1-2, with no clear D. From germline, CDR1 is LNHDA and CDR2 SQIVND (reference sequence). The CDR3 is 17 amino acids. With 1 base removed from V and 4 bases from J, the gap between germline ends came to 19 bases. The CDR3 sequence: CASSIARAPVSSYGYTF. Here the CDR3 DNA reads TGTGCCAGTAGTATAGCTAGGGCGCCGGTTTCTAGCTATGGCTACACCTTC. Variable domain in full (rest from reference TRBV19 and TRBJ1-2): DGGITQSPKYLFRKEGQNVTLSCEQNLNHDAMYWYRQDPGQGLRLIYYSQIVNDFQKGDIAEGYSVSREKKESFPLTVTSAQKNPTAFYLCASSIARAPVSSYGYTFGSGTRLTVV.

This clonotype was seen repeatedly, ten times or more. The CDR3 here is CSAREEGPQHF. The CDR3 coding sequence is TGCAGTGCTAGAGAAGAGGGTCCCCAGCATTTT. The chain carries TRBV20-1 and TRBJ1-5; no definite D call. V lost 0 bases and J lost 10, with 7 bases in between. Germline loops: CDR1 DFQATT, CDR2 SNEGSKA (reference sequence). This CDR3 is 11 amino acids long.

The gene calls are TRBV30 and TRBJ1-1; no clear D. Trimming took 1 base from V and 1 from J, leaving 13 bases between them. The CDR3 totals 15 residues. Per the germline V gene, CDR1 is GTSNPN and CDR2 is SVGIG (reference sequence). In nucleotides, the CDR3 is TGTGCCTGGAGTGCTTTTGCCCCGGGGAACACTGAAGCTTTCTTT. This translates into CAWSAFAPGNTEAFF. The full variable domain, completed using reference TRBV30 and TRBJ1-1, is SQTIHQWPATLVQPVGSPLSLECTVEGTSNPNLYWYRQAAGRGLQLLFYSVGIGQISSEVPQNLSASRPQDRQFILSSKKLLLSDSGFYLCAWSAFAPGNTEAFFGQGTRLTVV.

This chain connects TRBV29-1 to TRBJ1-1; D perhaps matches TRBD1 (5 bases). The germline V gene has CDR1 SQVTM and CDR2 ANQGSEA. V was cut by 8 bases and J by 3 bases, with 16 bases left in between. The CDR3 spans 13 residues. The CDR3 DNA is TGCAGCTTACGGGGGTCGTCGGACACTGAAGCTTTCTTT. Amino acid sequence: CSLRGSSDTEAFF.

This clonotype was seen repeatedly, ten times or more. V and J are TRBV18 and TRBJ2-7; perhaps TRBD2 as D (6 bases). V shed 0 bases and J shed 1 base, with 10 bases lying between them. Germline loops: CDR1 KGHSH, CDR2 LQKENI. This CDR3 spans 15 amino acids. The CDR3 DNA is TGTGCCAGCTCACCACCGAGTCGGGAGTCCTACGAGCAGTACTTC. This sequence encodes CASSPPSRESYEQYF.

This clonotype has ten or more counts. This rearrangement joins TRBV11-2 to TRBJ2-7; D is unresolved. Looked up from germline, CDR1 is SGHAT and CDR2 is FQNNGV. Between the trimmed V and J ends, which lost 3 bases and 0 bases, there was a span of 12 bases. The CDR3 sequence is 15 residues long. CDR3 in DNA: TGTGCCAGCAGCTTTACCGCGGCAAGCTCCTACGAGCAGTACTTC. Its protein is CASSFTAASSYEQYF.

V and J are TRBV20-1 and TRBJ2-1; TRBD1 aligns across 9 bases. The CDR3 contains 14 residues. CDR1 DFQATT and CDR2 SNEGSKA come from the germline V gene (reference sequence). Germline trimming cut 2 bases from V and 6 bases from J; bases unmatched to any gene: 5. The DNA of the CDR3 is TGCAGTGCTAGACGGGACAGGGACGGCAATGAGCAGTTCTTC. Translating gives CSARRDRDGNEQFF.

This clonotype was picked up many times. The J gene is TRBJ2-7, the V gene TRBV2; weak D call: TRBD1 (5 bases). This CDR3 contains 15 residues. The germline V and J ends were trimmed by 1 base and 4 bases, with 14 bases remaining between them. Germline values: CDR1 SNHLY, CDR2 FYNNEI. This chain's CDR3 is CASSEGKGPTYEQYF. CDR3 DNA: TGTGCCAGCAGTGAAGGGAAGGGGCCGACTTACGAGCAGTACTTC.

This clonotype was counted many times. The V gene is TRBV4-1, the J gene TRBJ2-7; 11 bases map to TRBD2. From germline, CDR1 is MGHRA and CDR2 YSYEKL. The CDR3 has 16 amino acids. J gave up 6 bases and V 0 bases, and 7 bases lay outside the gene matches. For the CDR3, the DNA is TGCGCCAGCAGCCAAGACCCCCTAGCGGGGGGCACCGAGCAGTACTTC. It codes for CASSQDPLAGGTEQYF.

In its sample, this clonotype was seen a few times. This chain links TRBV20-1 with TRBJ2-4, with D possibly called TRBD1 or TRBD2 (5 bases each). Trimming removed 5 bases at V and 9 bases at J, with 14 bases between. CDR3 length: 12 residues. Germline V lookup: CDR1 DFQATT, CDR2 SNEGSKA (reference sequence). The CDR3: CSAYLGEPIQYF. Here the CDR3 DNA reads TGCAGTGCTTACCTAGGGGAGCCCATTCAGTACTTC.

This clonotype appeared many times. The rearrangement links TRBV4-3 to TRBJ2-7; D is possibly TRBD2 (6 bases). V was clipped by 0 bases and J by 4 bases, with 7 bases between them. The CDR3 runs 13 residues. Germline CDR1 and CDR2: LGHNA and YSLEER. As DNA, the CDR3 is TGCGCCAGCAGCCAAGATGGGGGGTACGAGCAGTACTTC. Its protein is CASSQDGGYEQYF.

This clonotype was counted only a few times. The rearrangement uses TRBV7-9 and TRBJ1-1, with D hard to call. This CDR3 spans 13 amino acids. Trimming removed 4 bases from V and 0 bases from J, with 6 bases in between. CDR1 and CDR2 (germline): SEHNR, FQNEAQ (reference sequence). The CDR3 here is CASSSEVNTEAFF. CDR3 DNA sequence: TGTGCCAGCAGCTCGGAGGTGAACACTGAAGCTTTCTTT.

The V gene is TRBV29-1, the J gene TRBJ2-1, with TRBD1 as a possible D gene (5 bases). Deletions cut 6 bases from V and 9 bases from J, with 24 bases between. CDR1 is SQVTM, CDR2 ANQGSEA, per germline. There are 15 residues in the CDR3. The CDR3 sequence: CSVGSAKNSGFEQFF. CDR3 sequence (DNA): TGCAGCGTGGGGTCTGCGAAGAATTCAGGGTTTGAGCAGTTCTTC.

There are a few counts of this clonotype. CDR3 amino acids: CASSPGNPNTEAFF. CDR3 bases: TGTGCCAGCTCACCGGGGAACCCGAACACTGAAGCTTTCTTT. The J gene is TRBJ1-1, the V gene TRBV18; D unresolved. Germline values: CDR1 KGHSH, CDR2 LQKENI. This CDR3 is built from 14 residues. Trimming shortened V by 3 bases and J by 1 base, and 9 bases separated the two germline ends.

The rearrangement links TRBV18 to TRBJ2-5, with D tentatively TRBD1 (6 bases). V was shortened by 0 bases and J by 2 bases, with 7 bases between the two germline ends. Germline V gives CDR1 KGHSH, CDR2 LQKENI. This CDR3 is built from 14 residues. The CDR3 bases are TGTGCCAGCTCACCACCAGGGACACAAGAGACCCAGTACTTC. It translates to CASSPPGTQETQYF.

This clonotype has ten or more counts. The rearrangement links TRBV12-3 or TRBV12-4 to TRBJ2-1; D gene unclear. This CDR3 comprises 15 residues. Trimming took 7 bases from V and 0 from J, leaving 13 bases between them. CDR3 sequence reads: CASTPKYFSYNEQFF. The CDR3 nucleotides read TGTGCCAGCACCCCAAAGTATTTCTCCTACAATGAGCAGTTCTTC.

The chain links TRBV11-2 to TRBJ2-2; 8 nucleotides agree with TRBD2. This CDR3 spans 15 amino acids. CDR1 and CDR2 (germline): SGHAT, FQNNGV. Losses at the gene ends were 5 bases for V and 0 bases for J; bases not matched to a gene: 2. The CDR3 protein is CASSRGLANTGELFF. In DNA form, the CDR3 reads TGTGCCAGCAGCCGGGGACTAGCGAACACCGGGGAGCTGTTTTTT.

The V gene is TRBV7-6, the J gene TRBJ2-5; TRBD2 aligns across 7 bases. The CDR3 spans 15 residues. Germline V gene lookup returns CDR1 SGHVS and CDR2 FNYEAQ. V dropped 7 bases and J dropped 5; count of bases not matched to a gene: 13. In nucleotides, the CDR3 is TGTGCCAGCAACCCGGGGCGGGGGACGGGGGAGACCCAGTACTTC. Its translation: CASNPGRGTGETQYF.

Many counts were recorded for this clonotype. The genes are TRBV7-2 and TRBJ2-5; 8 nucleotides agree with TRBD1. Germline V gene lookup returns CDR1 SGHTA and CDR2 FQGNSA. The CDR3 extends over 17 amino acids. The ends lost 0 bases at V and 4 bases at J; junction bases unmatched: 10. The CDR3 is CASSLAPRTGKGETQYF. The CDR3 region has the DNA TGTGCCAGCAGCTTAGCGCCGAGGACAGGGAAGGGAGAGACCCAGTACTTC.

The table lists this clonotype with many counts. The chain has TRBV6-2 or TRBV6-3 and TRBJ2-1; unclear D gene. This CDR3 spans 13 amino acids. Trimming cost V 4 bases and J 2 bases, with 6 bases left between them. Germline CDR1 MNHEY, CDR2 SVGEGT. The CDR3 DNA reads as TGTGCCAGCAGTTGGGTCCCCTACAATGAGCAGTTCTTC. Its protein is CASSWVPYNEQFF.

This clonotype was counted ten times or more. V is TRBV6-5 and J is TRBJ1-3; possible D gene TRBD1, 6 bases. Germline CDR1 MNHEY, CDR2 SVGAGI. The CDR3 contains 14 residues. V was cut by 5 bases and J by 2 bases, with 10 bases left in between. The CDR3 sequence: CASSTGQTGNTIYF. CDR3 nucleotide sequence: TGTGCCAGCAGTACCGGACAGACTGGAAACACCATATATTTT.

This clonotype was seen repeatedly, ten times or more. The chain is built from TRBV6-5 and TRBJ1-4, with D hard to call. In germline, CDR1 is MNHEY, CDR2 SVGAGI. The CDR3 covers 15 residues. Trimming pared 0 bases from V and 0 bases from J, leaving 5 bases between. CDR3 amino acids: CASSYSSATNEKLFF. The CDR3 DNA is TGTGCCAGCAGTTACTCGTCAGCAACTAATGAAAAACTGTTTTTT.

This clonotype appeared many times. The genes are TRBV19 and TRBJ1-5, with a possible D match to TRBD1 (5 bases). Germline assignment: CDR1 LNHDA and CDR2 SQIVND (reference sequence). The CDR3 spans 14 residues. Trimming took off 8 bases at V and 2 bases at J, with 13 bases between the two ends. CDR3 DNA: TGTGCCAGTCAACCGACACAGGGCAATCAGCCCCAGCATTTT. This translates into CASQPTQGNQPQHF.

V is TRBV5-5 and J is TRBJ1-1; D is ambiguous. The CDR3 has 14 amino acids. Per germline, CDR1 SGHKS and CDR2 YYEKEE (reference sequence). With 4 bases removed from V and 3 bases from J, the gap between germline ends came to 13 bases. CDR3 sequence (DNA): TGTGCCAGCAGCCCGGTGACCTCGGACACTGAAGCTTTCTTT. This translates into CASSPVTSDTEAFF.

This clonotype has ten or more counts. The CDR3: CATSDLSQSTDTQYF. Written as DNA, the CDR3 is TGTGCCACCAGTGATTTGAGCCAAAGCACAGATACGCAGTATTTT. The rearrangement uses TRBV24-1 and TRBJ2-3, with D unresolved. CDR3 size: 15 residues. Trimming removed 0 bases from V and 0 bases from J, with 6 bases in between. Germline values: CDR1 KGHDR, CDR2 SFDVKD.

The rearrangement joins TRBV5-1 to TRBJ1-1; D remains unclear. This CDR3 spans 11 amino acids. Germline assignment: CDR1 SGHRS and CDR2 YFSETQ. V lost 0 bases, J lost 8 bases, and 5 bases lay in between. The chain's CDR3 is CASSLGPEAFF. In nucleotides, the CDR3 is TGCGCCAGCAGCTTGGGCCCCGAAGCTTTCTTT. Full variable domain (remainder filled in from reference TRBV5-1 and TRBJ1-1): KAGVTQTPRYLIKTRGQQVTLSCSPISGHRSVSWYQQTPGQGLQFLFEYFSETQRNKGNFPGRFSGRQFSNSRSEMNVSTLELGDSALYLCASSLGPEAFFGQGTRLTVV.

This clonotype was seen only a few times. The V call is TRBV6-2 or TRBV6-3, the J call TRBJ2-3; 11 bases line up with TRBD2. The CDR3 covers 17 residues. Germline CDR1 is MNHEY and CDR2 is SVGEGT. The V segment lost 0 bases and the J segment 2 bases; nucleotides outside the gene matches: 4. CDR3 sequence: CASSYSGTSGNTDTQYF. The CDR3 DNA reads TGTGCCAGCAGTTACTCCGGGACTAGCGGAAACACAGATACGCAGTATTTT.

The chain's CDR3 is CASSLDLYQETQYF. In DNA form, the CDR3 reads TGTGCCAGCAGCTTAGATCTGTACCAAGAGACCCAGTACTTC. The rearrangement links TRBV7-9 to TRBJ2-5, with D unclear. Trimming removed 1 base at V and 0 bases at J, with 6 bases between. Germline V gene data show CDR1 as SEHNR and CDR2 as FQNEAQ (reference sequence). The CDR3 sequence is 14 residues long.

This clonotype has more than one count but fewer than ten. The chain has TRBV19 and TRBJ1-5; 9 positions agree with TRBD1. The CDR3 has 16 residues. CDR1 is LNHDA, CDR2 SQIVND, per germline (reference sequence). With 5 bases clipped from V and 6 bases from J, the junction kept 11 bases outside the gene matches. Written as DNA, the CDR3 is TGTGCCAGTAGTTCCCCGGGACAGGGATGGGGTCAGCCCCAGCATTTT. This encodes CASSSPGQGWGQPQHF.

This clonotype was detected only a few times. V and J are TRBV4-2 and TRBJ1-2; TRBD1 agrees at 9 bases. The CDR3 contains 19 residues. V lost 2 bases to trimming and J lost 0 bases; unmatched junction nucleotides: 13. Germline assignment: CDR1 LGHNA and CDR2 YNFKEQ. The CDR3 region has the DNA TGTGCCAGCAGCCAACCCAGGACAGGGGAGCCCCTTTCTAACTATGGCTACACCTTC. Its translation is CASSQPRTGEPLSNYGYTF.